The subject of this entry is one T cell receptor (beta chain). This clone's antigen is unknown. One junction end does not reproduce the germline sequence, and a read error may be involved. The cohort was made up of 666 healthy bone marrow donors. At the time of sampling, all cohort members were nominally healthy, though unrecorded immune exposures were likely present. The donor tested CMV seronegative, placing the donor among the 350 or so seronegative members of the cohort. A peripheral blood sample was provided by each donor, and peripheral blood mononuclear cells were used for TCR beta sequencing. The Qiagen DNeasy Blood Extraction Kit was used to extract genomic DNA from the blood cell samples. This sample stems from a study of cytomegalovirus exposure and HLA in healthy donors (TCRdb year 2017). Regarding the study in general: An earlier analysis of several hundred of the donors reported about 250 Gb of sequence data and approximately 110 million unique TCR beta sequences from 150 million to 200 million T cells. To decide whether each TCR beta V gene segment behaved as functional or pseudogenic, an earlier analysis of some 600 of the donors relied on high-throughput TCR beta sequencing. Besides the first cohort of some 670 subjects, a separate validation cohort made up of some 110 different subjects was used. Roughly 5 DR-DQ haplotypes were handled as single units for association and clustering because linkage in the cohort was strong. Donor age, sex, ethnicity and CMV serostatus were compiled alongside the repertoire data. An early release covering 500 to 750 HLA-typed donors comprised about 310 gigabases of sequencing data and 65 million to 100 million unique TCR sequences. Rather than using new phenotypic data, the later analysis identified candidate immune exposures from TCR beta sequences and from how often those sequences occurred across donors. On average, 235,054 unique TCR beta nucleotide sequences were sequenced per donor among 350 to 400 genotyped donors of the cohort, with around 19% of those sequences being non-productive. All discovery cohort repertoires had been generated using a single sequencing platform. Both class I and class II loci were covered by HLA typing, at four-digit resolution. The T cell repertoires of several hundred subjects were profiled by immunosequencing and related to cytomegalovirus serostatus. A later analysis re-analyzed previously published TCR beta repertoires from hundreds of donors and added high-resolution HLA genotyping to study TCR occurrence patterns. In a later genetic analysis, genome-wide SNP genotypes for about 55% of the roughly 700 donors were used, and that subset was treated as a discovery cohort. The number of typed donors differed by locus: about 620-640 for A, B, C, DRB1 and DQB1; some 540 for DQA1; 600 to 610 for DPA1; and roughly 470 for DPB1. Of the roughly 400 genotyped donors, approximately 83% fell in the genetic ancestry cluster associated with self-reported Caucasian donors. The study combined high-throughput TCR immunosequencing, statistical association of individual TCRs with disease status, and machine learning to predict cytomegalovirus infection status. The study aimed to test whether cataloging public T cell receptors could reveal signatures of past pathogen exposure. Findings and caveats that apply to the study as a whole: Sequencing depth was assumed to be roughly uniform across donors in the presence/absence analyses, though that assumption may not hold. In both the original and validation cohorts, the classifier was reported to diagnose cytomegalovirus status with high specificity and sensitivity. A further reported finding was that TCR beta sequences accurately predicted the HLA-A and HLA-B alleles for most subjects in the first cohort. The study gave a list of under 200 TCR beta chains associated with cytomegalovirus. In a later genetic analysis, a missense DCLRE1C variant was associated with V-gene and J-gene trimming of TCR beta chains, and the association was replicated in an independent cohort. According to a later genetic analysis, donors in an Asian-associated ancestry cluster had fewer N-insertions in productive TCRs than the approximately 630-donor mean. In an earlier analysis of 587 of the donors, most TCR beta V segments appeared in productive rearrangements about 87% or about 30% of the time, broadly matching IMGT annotations. Because HLA typing was unavailable for some donors at each locus, only the typed subset was used in association tests. In a later analysis, over 15,000 TCR beta sequences were associated with specific HLA alleles at a false discovery rate of 0.05. Because counts were too low, about 15 rarely observed V segments, including chromosome 9 orphons, were left out of the earlier analysis of over 550 of the donors. According to the authors, the approach could potentially be generalized to other disease states and immunological phenotypes. The sequencing pipeline was judged likely to have produced a cluster of highly shared sequence variants as a technical artifact. The cohort was sequenced for TCR beta chains only, and without alpha or paired-chain data the features that could be detected were limited. In a later analysis, the rate of TCR association differed among HLA loci, with DRB1 alleles having the most associated TCRs and HLA-C alleles having the fewest. CMV serostatus was the only immune exposure information available for the cohort. Linkage disequilibrium might explain the correlated functional status among segregating V segments, but an unknown experimental factor could not be excluded. Assigning TCR associations to individual alleles was difficult when HLA alleles, especially DR and DQ, strongly co-occurred. Several of the top co-occurrence clusters appeared to be linked to parvovirus B19, influenza, CMV and Epstein-Barr virus, according to a later analysis. In a later analysis, HLA-associated TCR beta chains were found to be more clonally expanded and to have lower generation probabilities than equally common non-associated chains. Most CMV-associated TCR beta chains appeared to be HLA-restricted in a later analysis, and the HLA associations seemed to be driven largely by CMV exposure. Some IMGT-functional V segments, including TRBV6-2 and TRBV6-3, could not be told apart with the 87-base-pair reads, so those segments were excluded. Three of the identified cytomegalovirus-associated TCR beta chains were confirmed in vitro to be specific for cytomegalovirus antigens. While some public TCRs were present in many individuals, most TCR sequences turned up only very rarely across donors.

Library preparation was by the immunoSEQ multiplex PCR assay. The multiplex PCR relied on a mix of 60 forward primers for TCR Vbeta segments and 13 reverse primers for TCR Jbeta segments. Amplification of the CDR3 region of rearranged TCR beta genes was performed with a multiplex PCR assay on genomic DNA. The amplified TCR beta libraries were sequenced on the Illumina HiSeq System as 87-base-pair reads. The original pipeline was this. Across the roughly 670 repertoires, a later analysis counted approximately 75 million unique TCR beta chains, approximately 10 million of which were shared by at least two donors. Raw reads were error-corrected and collapsed into unique sequences with a nearest-neighbor algorithm that merged closely related sequences to remove PCR and sequencing errors. CDR3 sequences were aligned to IMGT reference sequences to assign V, D and J gene segments. For a sequence to be retained, a match of at least six nucleotides was required to both a V gene segment and a J gene segment. A rearrangement was called productive if the CDR3 had no stop codons and remained in frame with V and J, and every other rearrangement was called non-productive. CDR3 was defined according to IMGT convention as the region running from the second conserved V-encoded cysteine to the conserved J-encoded phenylalanine. In an earlier analysis of just under 600 of the donors, sequences lacking an unambiguous match to a single V gene segment were excluded. An earlier analysis of some 500 of the donors classified V segments as functional when productive rearrangements were above 56.7% and as segregating when the standard deviation between donors was above 5%. A statistical classification framework was built to diagnose cytomegalovirus status from the catalog of TCR beta chain sequences. In a later analysis, V and J genes were assigned by comparing TCR nucleotide sequences against IMGT/GENE-DB human TR gene sequences. The TCRdist pipeline was used in a later analysis to assign CDR3 sequences and most-parsimonious VDJ recombination scenarios. In a later analysis, each TCR beta chain was defined by its CDR3 amino acid sequence together with its V-gene family, and reads without a unique V-gene family were excluded. In a later analysis, some 600 highly shared, low-generation-probability nucleotide sequences were removed to address suspected cross-contamination and a sequencing artifact. In a later analysis, a clonal expansion index was calculated for each public chain from normalized within-repertoire ranks of inferred template counts. In a later analysis, generation probabilities were computed with a VDJ recombination model fitted to out-of-frame rearrangements, and the resulting probabilities were checked against IGoR. In a later analysis, TCR-TCR, TCR-HLA and TCR-CMV co-occurrence was scored with hypergeometric tests, and a repertoire-size bias correction was applied to TCR pairs. To estimate false discovery rates, a later analysis permuted the HLA or CMV assignments 20 times. A later analysis grouped co-occurring TCRs with DBSCAN, adding TCRdist sequence similarity when clustering within HLA-allele-positive subsets. Co-occurrence clustering excluded repertoires with fewer than 30,000 or more than 120,000 public chains, plus five with anomalous nucleotide sharing. The table comes from immuneACCESS by way of TCRdb, which keeps in-frame sequences with V and J called. Part of the clones is missing from these tables; in studies checked, under half for an unresolved V gene and the rest for unknown reasons. Clone size and V and J calls were adopted from that table, with D and trimming inferred from the DNA. The sample profile shows some 150,000 clones; around four fifths of them were found once. The leading ten clones occupy 2% to 2.5% of the sample.

Reading from cysteine to phenylalanine, the CDR3 counts 16 amino acids. CDR3 DNA is the only sequence kept; it has 48 bases, read in frame from the first base. Sequences SEHNR (CDR1) and FQNEAQ (CDR2) are obtained from the germline V gene (reference sequence). The sequence derives from a man aged 25-45 years in good health and CMV-seronegative. What was sequenced was PBMCs. Rearrangement joined TRBV7-9 to TRBJ2-3, with TRBD2 tentatively as D gene (6 bases match). The CDR3 region: CSSSLVFGGSGDTQYF. The sequenced DNA is TGTTCCAGCAGCTTAGTATTTGGAGGGAGTGGGGATACGCAGTATTTT.